The clone carrying this T cell receptor beta chain was detected ten times or more. Antigen: not known. The CDR3 has 15 amino acids. Trimming left V 3 bases short and J 5 bases short, with 13 bases between. Germline CDR1 is MGHRA and CDR2 is YSYEKL. These data originate in a study of response to subunit inactivated influenza vaccine. MiXCR was run by TCRdb on the RT-PCR reads, yielding one entry per CDR3 protein. Of hundreds of thousands of distinct CDR3 sequences in the sample, about 14% are singletons; the top ten hold less than 9%. Findings and limits, study-wide: Seasonal influenza vaccination, on each occasion, was suggested by the authors to recruit few new T cells.

V usage is TRBV4-1 and J usage is TRBJ2-2, with unresolved D. The sample was PBMCs from blood, taken roughly 15 days before vaccination. The sequence was collected from a man in his fifties or sixties who received an inactivated influenza vaccine. The CDR3 sequence is CASSQQRTETGELFF. The DNA of the CDR3 is TGCGCCAGCAGCCAGCAAAGGACGGAAACCGGGGAGCTGTTTTTT.